This T cell receptor (beta chain) was obtained from a study of blood T cell repertoires in COVID-19 (dated by TCRdb to 2020 to 2021). As for the study more broadly: Samples covering the acute and convalescent phases of COVID-19 were provided by collaborators in the United States, Italy and Spain. The prospective study material was composed of cDNA or gDNA derived from T cells, B-cell-depleted T cells, or PBMCs. The dataset comprised deeply sampled blood TCRbeta repertoires from subjects exposed to, actively infected with, or recovered from COVID-19. The repertoires were made available in a free public database intended to serve as a resource for research on the immune response to SARS-CoV-2. Samples were obtained from the ongoing ImmuneRACE study (first 160 participants) and from some 1,200 subjects provided by 6 global collaborators. Sample metadata almost always included a de-identified subject ID, COVID-19 status, age in years and sex. HLA class I and class II types, where available, came from metadata supplied by the sample provider rather than from assay-based typing.

TCRbeta CDR3 regions were amplified from genomic DNA by means of the immunoSEQ Assay, a bias-controlled multiplex PCR. In the authors' own workflow: Within the assay, amplification of reference gene primers was used to estimate how many nucleated cells each sample contained. Sequence reads were collapsed and filtered to measure the absolute abundance of every unique TCRbeta CDR3 rearrangement. For each sample, productive Simpson clonality was calculated as the square root of Simpson's diversity index over productive rearrangements. TCRdb took this table from immuneACCESS and kept in-frame rearrangements with V and J called. Such tables lack part of the clones; where checked against another copy, unresolved V genes explain under half of the gap, and the rest is unexplained. V and J calls and clone size are given by that table; D and trimming were obtained from the DNA. This sample has 250,000 or so clones in its table, and roughly 81% of those were observed once. The ten top clones hold 4% of the sample.

General study outcomes and caveats: Clinical and demographic metadata were provided uncurated, with the amount varying by source and participant.

As regards this clone: There is no known antigen for this receptor. No base-level quality is on record; no much larger clone is a single base apart.

Collaborating institutions collected whole blood in K2EDTA tubes following their own protocols. Collaborator samples were shipped for TCRbeta analysis as frozen whole blood, isolated PBMCs, or DNA extracted from either sample type. CDR1 and CDR2 were assigned from the germline V gene as SGHTA and FQGNSA. The trim is 4 bases for V and 6 bases for J, with a gap of 19 bases between the germline ends. Its CDR3 holds 15 amino acids, cysteine through phenylalanine. Left in the record is the CDR3 DNA by itself, 45 bases read in frame from the first base. Sequencing was carried out using peripheral blood. The receptor was derived from a man in his forties or fifties with acute or convalescent COVID-19. The chain is assembled from TRBV7-2 and TRBJ2-7, with TRBD1 perhaps the D gene, on 6 matching bases. The CDR3 protein sequence reads: CASSSRTVWKGEQYF. The DNA is TGTGCCAGCAGCTCACGGACAGTTTGGAAAGGCGAGCAGTACTTC.